This is a list of T cell receptor beta chains from one sample in a study of blood T cell repertoires in COVID-19. Sequencing used immunoSEQ multiplex PCR; TCRdb keeps in-frame clones, though not all of them. The sample records tens of thousands of clones, approximately 90% being singletons. Sequenced material: peripheral blood. These receptors were obtained from a woman aged 60 to 75 with acute or convalescent COVID-19. The conserved cysteine and the conserved F or W are not part of the CDR3 here. D genes are given only for firm matches.

cdr3_aa	d_call	v_call	j_call
ASGLSPLH	.	TRBV4-1	TRBJ1-6
ASTPPAVNTEAF	.	TRBV28	TRBJ1-1
ASSLTGVTGELF	.	TRBV5-4	TRBJ2-2
ASSAYGRRATNEKLF	.	TRBV6-1	TRBJ1-4
ASSWTGRYGYT	TRBD1	TRBV5-4	TRBJ1-2
ASSSGSTNQPQH	.	TRBV27	TRBJ1-5
ASSAGPIPYSNQPQH	.	TRBV5-6	TRBJ1-5
ASSRGQGRTGELF	.	TRBV3-1/TRBV3-2	TRBJ2-2
ASSLSGPNTEAF	.	TRBV7-3	TRBJ1-1
ASRPTGRETQY	.	TRBV27	TRBJ2-5
ASSLGTGAGYT	TRBD1	TRBV28	TRBJ1-2
ASSQGAGTDTQY	TRBD1	TRBV18	TRBJ2-3
ASSPPGGGRETQY	.	TRBV19	TRBJ2-5
ASSLAGISSYNEQF	TRBD2	TRBV19	TRBJ2-1
SADEDTQY	.	TRBV20-1	TRBJ2-3
ASSLAEGYEKLF	.	TRBV5-1	TRBJ1-4
ASSSTGATNEKLF	TRBD1	TRBV7-9	TRBJ1-4
ASSYPVTSFNEQF	.	TRBV6-2/TRBV6-3	TRBJ2-1
AWSVLITGKGGYT	.	TRBV30	TRBJ1-2
ASSSIWELNYGYT	.	TRBV27	TRBJ1-2
ATSLEGHKDLPQH	.	TRBV15	TRBJ1-5
ASSQDGSFWADTQY	.	TRBV4-2	TRBJ2-3
ASSSPGNEQF	.	TRBV28	TRBJ2-1
ASSAPSGRAEQF	TRBD2	TRBV5-6	TRBJ2-1
ASSYAGQIYNEQF	.	TRBV6-2/TRBV6-3	TRBJ2-1
ASSQEGVAGSSYNEQF	.	TRBV4-3	TRBJ2-1
ASSTRDSYNEQF	TRBD1	TRBV6-5	TRBJ2-1
ASSQGQGAVYGYT	TRBD1	TRBV3-1/TRBV3-2	TRBJ1-2
ASSQGTSIAGELF	TRBD2	TRBV6-5	TRBJ2-2
ASSLGAVITSNSPLH	.	TRBV7-8	TRBJ1-6